These 26 T cell receptor delta chains were all obtained from the same sample, sequenced in a study of gamma-delta T cells after stem cell transplantation. TCRdb reanalysed the RT-PCR reads with CATT. The table shows 2,000 to 2,500 delta-chain clones, with about 4.2% occurring only once. Source material: gamma-delta T cells. The receptors stem from a human donor. It is not recorded whose cells these are; they may come from a transplant donor.

By sample share, this clone is medium-sized (0.01 to 0.1%). The same CDR3 can be traced to other DNA sequences in this sample. The chain couples TRDV2 to TRDJ1; 7 bases line up with TRDD2. The germline V gene encodes CDR1 GEAIGNYY and CDR2 EKD. The CDR3 totals 20 residues. Unmatched junction bases numbered 20, after V lost 0 bases and J lost 2 bases. In DNA form, the CDR3 reads TGTGCCTGTGACACCGTTCCTACGAGGGCCACGGGGGGCCTGACCGATAAACTCATCTTT. This gives the protein CACDTVPTRATGGLTDKLIF.

This clone came up a few times. This DNA's translation and the protein TCRdb lists, from a much larger clone, do not match at residue 8, likely due to a read error; the protein shown is translated from the DNA. J is TRDJ1 and V is TRDV2, with TRDD3 identical over 8 bases. J lost 0 bases, V lost 2 bases, and 13 bases had no gene match. Germline lookup yields CDR1 GEAIGNYY and CDR2 EKD. This CDR3 is built from 18 residues. CDR3 region: CACDRLGATIRHTDKLIF. The DNA of the CDR3 is TGTGCCTGTGACAGACTGGGGGCTACTATTAGGCACACCGATAAACTCATCTTT.

The rearrangement joins TRDV2 to TRDJ1; 9 positions match TRDD3. CDR1 is GEAIGNYY, CDR2 EKD, per germline. There are 15 residues in the CDR3. V shed 1 base, J shed 3 bases, and the junction held 5 bases outside the gene matches. The CDR3 coding sequence is TGTGCCTGTGACACTGTACTGGGGGAGGCCGATAAACTCATCTTT. It codes for CACDTVLGEADKLIF.

This clone rates as medium-sized (0.01 to 0.1%). This could be a read error, since a much larger clone is one nucleotide away. The rearrangement uses TRDV2 and TRDJ1; 7 bases map to TRDD3. Looked up from germline, CDR1 is GEAIGNYY and CDR2 is EKD. This CDR3 has 14 residues. J was trimmed by 3 bases and V by 2 bases; bases with no gene match: 5. CDR3 nucleotides: TGTGCCTGTGACATCCTGGGGGCGGCCGATAAACTCATCTTT. As protein: CACDILGAADKLIF.

With respect to this clone: This likely reflects a read error, since a far larger clone is one base away. Other DNA sequences within the sample encode an identical CDR3. The rearrangement joins TRDV2 to TRDJ1; 9 bases match TRDD3. Per the germline V gene, CDR1 is GEAIGNYY and CDR2 is EKD. After removal of 3 bases from V and 0 bases from J, the junction contained 7 bases not matched to a gene. The CDR3 runs to 16 residues. The CDR3 protein is CACDPLLGEYTDKLIF. CDR3 sequence (DNA): TGTGCCTGTGACCCCTTACTGGGGGAATACACCGATAAACTCATCTTT.

As for this clone: This sequence may be a read error, since a much larger clone differs from it by one base. Different DNA sequences within this sample yield the same CDR3. The chain joins TRDV2 to TRDJ1, with D unresolved. In germline, CDR1 is GEAIGNYY, CDR2 EKD. The CDR3 is made up of 15 amino acids. V lost 0 bases and J 4 bases, leaving 14 bases between the germline ends. The CDR3 DNA follows: TGTGCCTGTGACACCGTCGATCGACGGGGCGATAAACTCATCTTT. Its protein is CACDTVDRRGDKLIF.

A remark on this clone: TCRdb's entry gives the protein of a much larger clone, which mismatches this DNA's translation at residue 14, likely from a read error; the protein reported here is translated from the DNA. The chain couples TRDV2 to TRDJ1; 8 positions agree with TRDD3. CDR1 is GEAIGNYY and CDR2 is EKD in the germline V gene. CDR3 length: 17 residues. For the CDR3, the DNA is TGTGCCTGTGACACCGTGGGGATACTTGGGGACACCGATGAACTCATCTTT. Translated: CACDTVGILGDTDELIF.

Only a few counts were recorded for this clone. The protein held in TCRdb is that of a much larger clone and does not match this DNA's translation at residue 15, likely because of a read error; the protein shown is translated from the DNA. The chain has TRDV2 and TRDJ1; 12 positions match TRDD3. Germline V lookup: CDR1 GEAIGNYY, CDR2 EKD. The CDR3 has 16 residues. In DNA form, the CDR3 reads TGTGCCTGTGACACCGTGTCGCTGGGGGATACGCTTAAACTCACCTTT. Protein sequence: CACDTVSLGDTLKLTF.

This clone was seen a few times. A far larger clone is off by one base, so a read error is likely. At the DNA level, this CDR3 is encoded by other sequences in the same sample as well. This chain connects TRDV2 to TRDJ3; 11 bases line up with TRDD3. V lost 4 bases and J lost 0; bases outside the gene matches: 16. Per germline, CDR1 GEAIGNYY and CDR2 EKD. This CDR3 comprises 22 residues. The CDR3 region is CACDTLLGDTPLSSWDTRQMFF. The CDR3 DNA follows: TGTGCCTGTGATACTTTGCTGGGGGATACTCCCCTTTCCTCCTGGGACACCCGACAGATGTTTTTC.

In regard to this clone: This sequence may be a read error, since a much larger clone differs from it by one base. CDR3 nucleotides: TGTGCCTGTGATATATTAACTGGGGGAGATCGCGGCGGCGAATATTCAACGTACACCGATAAACTCATCTTT. Amino acids: CACDILTGGDRGGEYSTYTDKLIF. The chain recombines TRDV2 with TRDJ1; 9 bases line up with TRDD3. The junction had 32 bases not matched to a gene; V was cut back by 4 bases and J by 0 bases. Germline V lookup: CDR1 GEAIGNYY, CDR2 EKD. CDR3 size: 24 residues.

This clone was detected a few times. TCRdb has a much larger clone's protein, which differs at residue 15 from the translation of this DNA, likely because of a read error; what is shown is the protein translated from the DNA. The chain combines TRDV2 with TRDJ1, with TRDD3 matching over 8 bases. The CDR3 totals 17 residues. CDR1 and CDR2 from the germline V gene are GEAIGNYY and EKD. CDR3 amino acids: CACDTVRALGDTDKPIF. Here the CDR3 DNA reads TGTGCCTGTGACACCGTCCGAGCTCTGGGGGACACCGATAAACCCATCTTT.

Concerning this clone: TCRdb attributes to this sequence the protein of a much larger clone, which differs from the DNA translation at residue 9; a read error is likely, and the protein displayed is translated from the DNA. The chain uses TRDV2 and TRDJ1; 8 bases fit TRDD3. Germline V gene lookup returns CDR1 GEAIGNYY and CDR2 EKD. The CDR3 is 17 amino acids. V trimming: 0 bases; J trimming: 0 bases; junction bases outside the gene matches: 8. The CDR3 is CACDTVGIPGDTDKLIF. The DNA for the CDR3 is TGTGCCTGTGACACCGTGGGGATACCTGGGGACACCGATAAACTCATCTTT.

This rearrangement joins TRDV2 to TRDJ1, with TRDD3 identical over 9 bases. The CDR3 loop spans 15 amino acids. CDR1 is GEAIGNYY and CDR2 is EKD in the germline V gene. The trim removed 5 bases at V and 0 bases at J, leaving 6 bases unmatched. DNA for the CDR3: TGTGCCTGTGGCGTACTGGGGGAATACACCGATAAACTCATCTTT. It yields the protein CACGVLGEYTDKLIF.

This clone is medium-sized (0.01 to 0.1%) by share. A much bigger clone sits one base away, suggesting this may be a read error. This chain connects TRDV2 to TRDJ1; 7 nucleotides line up with TRDD3. After removal of 3 bases from V and 2 bases from J, the junction contained 8 bases not matched to a gene. The CDR3 has 15 residues. Looked up from germline, CDR1 is GEAIGNYY and CDR2 is EKD. CDR3 sequence: CACDSLGATTDKLIF. The CDR3 DNA is TGTGCCTGTGACTCCCTGGGGGCTACAACCGATAAACTCATCTTT.

This clone was seen a few times. This probably arose from a read error, given a far larger clone one base away. Other DNA sequences in the same sample also yield this CDR3. The chain joins TRDV2 to TRDJ1; D not resolved. This CDR3 has 15 residues. Germline V gene lookup returns CDR1 GEAIGNYY and CDR2 EKD. CDR3 region: CACDLAGRNTDKLIF. CDR3 sequence (DNA): TGTGCCTGTGATCTGGCCGGGCGAAACACCGATAAGCTCATCTTT.

This clone came up a few times. Other DNA sequences in the sample encode the same CDR3. The chain recombines TRDV2 with TRDJ1, with TRDD3 matching 12 bases. The CDR3 has 17 residues. Germline lookup yields CDR1 GEAIGNYY and CDR2 EKD. V lost 3 bases to trimming and J lost 4 bases; unmatched junction nucleotides: 11. CDR3 amino acids: CACDPVLGDTRDDKLIF. CDR3 sequence (DNA): TGTGCCTGTGACCCCGTGCTGGGGGATACGCGTGACGATAAACTCATCTTT.

In this sample, this clone turned up a few times. A far larger clone differs by one base, so this is likely a read error. Other DNA sequences within the sample encode an identical CDR3. The chain combines TRDV2 with TRDJ1; 12 bases map to TRDD3. CDR3 length: 23 residues. Per germline, CDR1 GEAIGNYY and CDR2 EKD. CDR3: CACDTVPPSSSLTGGYSTDKLIF. The DNA of the CDR3 is TGCGCCTGTGACACCGTGCCTCCTTCCTCGTCTCTTACTGGGGGATACAGTACCGATAAACTCATCTTT.

Details on this clone: TCRdb lists the protein of a much larger clone for this DNA, which differs at residue 8, so this is likely a read error; the protein given here is translated from the DNA itself. This rearrangement joins TRDV2 to TRDJ1; 7 nucleotides match TRDD2. Trimming took 1 base from V and 0 from J; bases not matched to a gene: 7. The germline V gene has CDR1 GEAIGNYY and CDR2 EKD. This CDR3 contains 16 residues. CDR3 sequence (DNA): TGTGCCTGTGACACTTCCTACAGGCTGAACACCGATAAACTCATCTTT. Protein: CACDTSYRLNTDKLIF.

Remarks on this clone: A far bigger clonotype differs at one base, so this is likely a read error. The same CDR3 is also encoded by other DNA sequences in this sample. V is TRDV2 and J is TRDJ1; 13 nucleotides line up with TRDD3. This CDR3 region has 17 residues. Germline values: CDR1 GEAIGNYY, CDR2 EKD. CDR3 nucleotide sequence: TGTGCCTGCGACACGTTACTGGGGGATACGCGAGGGGATAAACTCATCTTT. This translates into CACDTLLGDTRGDKLIF.

This clone is medium-sized by share. This rearrangement joins TRDV2 to TRDJ1; TRDD3 agrees at 7 bases. The V gene end was trimmed by 1 base and the J gene end by 0 bases; junction bases not matched to a gene: 13. Germline V gene lookup returns CDR1 GEAIGNYY and CDR2 EKD. The CDR3 runs to 18 residues. CDR3 sequence (DNA): TGTGCCTGTGACACGCTGGGGGCTACTTATCCGTACACCGATAAACTCATCTTT. It yields the protein CACDTLGATYPYTDKLIF.

Only a few counts were recorded for this clone. TCRdb shows a much larger clone's protein in place of this DNA's translation, and the two differ at residue 8, likely through a read error; the protein shown is translated from the DNA. V usage is TRDV2 and J usage is TRDJ1, with TRDD3 as a possible D gene (5 bases). The CDR3 runs 15 residues. Germline CDR1 is GEAIGNYY and CDR2 is EKD. Trimming pared 0 bases from V and 0 bases from J, leaving 10 bases between. CDR3 bases: TGTGCCTGTGACACCGTGGGGAGTAACACCGATAAACTCATCTTT. The encoded protein is CACDTVGSNTDKLIF.

By frequency in the sample, this clone is large. Other nucleotide sequences from this sample produce the same CDR3. The chain links TRDV2 to TRDJ2; 9 bases are shared with TRDD3. CDR1 is GEAIGNYY and CDR2 is EKD in the germline V gene. The CDR3 is 22 residues long. With 3 bases clipped from V and 0 bases from J, the junction kept 22 bases outside the gene matches. This chain's CDR3 is CACDPVRGDTRQKQALTAQLFF. The CDR3, as DNA: TGTGCCTGTGACCCCGTACGTGGGGATACGCGTCAGAAGCAGGCTTTGACAGCACAACTCTTCTTT.

To note about this clone: A far larger clone is just one base off, so this is likely a read error. This CDR3 is also generated by other DNA sequences in the sample. The rearrangement joins TRDV2 to TRDJ1, with 7 bases fitting TRDD3. The CDR3 is 17 residues long. Germline loops: CDR1 GEAIGNYY, CDR2 EKD. Unmatched junction bases numbered 16, after V lost 7 bases and J lost 0 bases. The CDR3 loop reads CACDRLLGHQNTDKLIF. The CDR3, as DNA: TGTGCCTGCGATAGGCTACTGGGGCATCAGAACACCGATAAACTCATCTTT.

A word on this clone: With a much larger clone just one base away, this may be a read error. This chain's CDR3 is CACDTLRGLGDTDSGTDKLIF. The DNA for the CDR3 is TGTGCCTGTGACACTCTGAGGGGACTGGGGGATACAGATTCGGGCACCGATAAACTCATCTTT. V usage is TRDV2 and J usage is TRDJ1; TRDD3 aligns across 12 bases. The germline V gene has CDR1 GEAIGNYY and CDR2 EKD. CDR3 length equals 21 residues. V was clipped by 1 base and J by 1 base; unmatched bases: 18.

This clone was seen more than once but under ten times. The protein recorded in TCRdb matches a much larger clone and deviates from this DNA's translation at residue 3, suggesting a read error; the protein here is obtained by translating the DNA. The chain combines TRDV2 with TRDJ1; 8 nucleotides agree with TRDD3. This CDR3 has 16 amino acids. CDR1 is GEAIGNYY, CDR2 EKD, per germline. CDR3 DNA: TGTGCCCGTGATTTACTGGGGGCTCAGTACACCGATAAACTCATCTTT. Its protein is CARDLLGAQYTDKLIF.

This clone was observed a few times. With only one base between it and a far larger clone, this is likely a read error. The same CDR3 can be traced to other DNA sequences in this sample. The CDR3 region has the DNA TGTGCCTGCGACACTGCCGCCCGAACCCTCGCAAACACCGATAAACTCATCTTT. Translated, it gives CACDTAARTLANTDKLIF. V gene TRDV2 combines with J gene TRDJ1; D remains ambiguous. CDR3 length: 18 residues. CDR1 and CDR2 from the germline V gene are GEAIGNYY and EKD.